One and the same sample provided the 28 T cell receptor beta chains below, sequenced in a study of vaccination effects on CD4 cells after COVID-19. TCRdb's table, derived via immunoSEQ multiplex PCR, lists solely in-frame clones and lacks some. The sample yields tens of thousands of clones, less than 85% seen once. These receptors are not linked to any known antigen. Within the ViraFEST assay, antigen-specific CD4+ T cells underwent expansion with viral peptide pools prior to sequencing. Once cultured for approximately eleven days, the cells underwent separation to obtain CD4+ T cells. The sequenced sample was CD4+ T cells from PBMCs cultured with HCoV-229E spike peptides, obtained before COVID-19 vaccination. The receptor source for this set is a human donor who received a COVID-19 vaccine.

The CDR3 loop reads CAWRPDRDYEQYF. In DNA, the CDR3 is TGTGCCTGGAGACCGGACAGGGACTACGAGCAGTACTTC. The chain links TRBV30 to TRBJ2-7; TRBD1 matches 8 bases. Germline-derived CDR1 and CDR2 are GTSNPN and SVGIG (reference sequence). The CDR3 has 13 residues. J lost 3 bases, V lost 3 bases, and 4 bases had no gene match.

In its sample, this clone was seen a few times. The rearrangement joins TRBV19 to TRBJ1-1; D not certain. Trimming took off 5 bases at V and 0 bases at J, with 16 bases between the two ends. CDR3 size: 16 residues. CDR1 and CDR2 (germline): LNHDA, SQIVND (reference sequence). CDR3 region: CASSPTVRLMNTEAFF. The CDR3 bases are TGTGCCAGTAGTCCCACGGTCCGTTTAATGAACACTGAAGCTTTCTTT.

The chain links TRBV2 to TRBJ2-5; the match to TRBD1 covers 8 bases. V shed 1 base and J 4 bases; nucleotides not matched to a gene: 8. This CDR3 has 16 residues. Germline V gene sequence: CDR1 SNHLY, CDR2 FYNNEI. The CDR3 DNA reads TGTGCCAGCAGTGAAGGGCGCCAGGGGGCTCGAGAGACCCAGTACTTC. The encoded protein is CASSEGRQGARETQYF.

The genes are TRBV11-2 and TRBJ1-2; D possibly corresponds to TRBD1 (6 bases). CDR3 size: 14 residues. CDR1 is SGHAT, CDR2 FQNNGV, per germline. V was trimmed by 3 bases and J by 3 bases, leaving 11 bases between them. Written as DNA, the CDR3 is TGTGCCAGCAGCTTCGGGGGGCGGGACTATGGCTACACCTTC. This translates into CASSFGGRDYGYTF.

This clone is judged medium-sized. J is TRBJ1-5 and V is TRBV10-3; D is undetermined. The CDR3 is 19 amino acids. V lost 1 base and J lost 3, with 22 bases in between. Germline-derived CDR1 and CDR2 are ENHRY and SYGVKD. The CDR3 nucleotides read TGTGCCATCAGTGAGTTCGGGGTCACTACCTCTAGTCCCAATCAGCCCCAGCATTTT. Translating gives CAISEFGVTTSSPNQPQHF.

V and J are TRBV6-5 and TRBJ1-5, with 7 bases aligning to TRBD1. The V and J ends lost 7 bases and 0 bases, in that order; junction bases with no gene match: 6. This CDR3 spans 15 amino acids. Germline loops: CDR1 MNHEY, CDR2 SVGAGI. CDR3 sequence: CASKPTGDSNQPQHF. The CDR3 DNA reads TGTGCCAGCAAACCAACAGGGGATAGCAATCAGCCCCAGCATTTT.

V and J are TRBV28 and TRBJ1-1; no firm D call. The V end lost 3 bases, the J end lost 0 bases, and 14 bases lay between the germline ends. Germline-derived CDR1 and CDR2 are MDHEN and SYDVKM. The CDR3 has 16 amino acids. This CDR3 reads CASSLVHSSLNTEAFF. The CDR3 DNA reads TGTGCCAGCAGTTTGGTGCACTCCAGTTTGAACACTGAAGCTTTCTTT.

The V call is TRBV10-2, the J call TRBJ1-2; 8 bases are a match to TRBD1. The V gene's germline CDR1 is WSHSY and CDR2 SAAADI. The CDR3 runs 15 residues. The V gene end was trimmed by 4 bases and the J gene end by 7 bases; junction bases not matched to a gene: 11. This CDR3 is CASSGTTGEGGGYTF. For the CDR3, the DNA is TGCGCCAGCAGTGGGACGACAGGGGAAGGTGGTGGCTACACCTTC.

V is TRBV5-4 and J is TRBJ2-7, with 12 bases aligning to TRBD2. The J segment lost 7 bases and the V segment lost 1 base, leaving 3 bases of the junction unmatched. The CDR3 has 14 residues. Germline assignment: CDR1 SGHNT and CDR2 YYREEE (reference sequence). The CDR3 DNA reads as TGTGCCAGCAGCTTGCTAGCGGGGGGGCGTGAGCAGTACTTC. It translates to CASSLLAGGREQYF. Full variable domain (outside the CDR3, taken from reference TRBV5-4 and TRBJ2-7): ETGVTQSPTHLIKTRGQQVTLRCSSQSGHNTVSWYQQALGQGPQFIFQYYREEENGRGNFPPRFSGLQFPNYSSELNVNALELDDSALYLCASSLLAGGREQYFGPGTRLTVT.

The genes are TRBV12-3 or TRBV12-4 and TRBJ2-7, with D possibly being TRBD2 (5 bases). CDR3 length equals 12 residues. V shed 4 bases and J shed 4 bases, with 8 bases lying between them. In DNA form, the CDR3 reads TGTGCCAGCAGTTGGGAGATATACGAGCAGTACTTC. Amino acid sequence: CASSWEIYEQYF.

This clone was observed a single time. The chain couples TRBV20-1 to TRBJ1-2; D uncertain. This CDR3 has 10 residues. CDR1 DFQATT and CDR2 SNEGSKA come from the germline V gene (reference sequence). Trimming took 3 bases from V and 3 from J, leaving 2 bases between them. The CDR3 DNA sequence: TGCAGTGCTAGCCACTATGGCTACACCTTC. Amino acids: CSASHYGYTF.

The chain couples TRBV5-1 to TRBJ2-3; TRBD2 might be the D (5 bases). In germline, CDR1 is SGHRS, CDR2 YFSETQ. This CDR3 contains 15 residues. V dropped 0 bases and J dropped 0 bases, with 8 bases sitting between them. CDR3 coding DNA: TGCGCCAGCAGCTTGGCCACGGGAAGCACAGATACGCAGTATTTT. Translated: CASSLATGSTDTQYF. The whole variable domain, remainder taken from reference TRBV5-1 and TRBJ2-3, is KAGVTQTPRYLIKTRGQQVTLSCSPISGHRSVSWYQQTPGQGLQFLFEYFSETQRNKGNFPGRFSGRQFSNSRSEMNVSTLELGDSALYLCASSLATGSTDTQYFGPGTRLTVL.

This clone came up a few times. The chain joins TRBV10-3 to TRBJ1-1; D gene unclear. V was cut by 8 bases and J by 4 bases, with 17 bases left in between. Germline lookup yields CDR1 ENHRY and CDR2 SYGVKD. The CDR3 is 14 residues long. CDR3 DNA sequence: TGTGCCATCGGAAACAAGGCCCCGAGCACTGAAGCTTTCTTT. It translates to CAIGNKAPSTEAFF.

The V and J genes are TRBV11-2 and TRBJ2-1; 11 bases align to TRBD2. V shed 5 bases and J 5 bases; nucleotides not matched to a gene: 8. The CDR3 length is 16 residues. Germline-derived CDR1 and CDR2 are SGHAT and FQNNGV. CDR3 residues: CASSPILAGDDNEQFF. CDR3 DNA: TGTGCCAGCAGCCCGATACTAGCGGGAGACGACAATGAGCAGTTCTTC.

The chain joins TRBV12-3 or TRBV12-4 to TRBJ1-5; D gene unclear. There are 12 residues in the CDR3. The V end was cut by 3 bases, the J end by 6 bases, with 6 bases between. In DNA form, the CDR3 reads TGTGCCAGCAGTTTTATTTCTCAGCCCCAGCATTTT. The encoded protein is CASSFISQPQHF.

The chain employs TRBV7-2 and TRBJ1-3; no definite D call. Germline V lookup: CDR1 SGHTA, CDR2 FQGNSA. Trimming removed 1 base at V and 4 bases at J, with 14 bases between. The CDR3 has 16 residues. The CDR3 nucleotides read TGTGCCAGCAGCTTAGTGGCTGAGGTTGAAGGAAACACCATATATTTT. It yields the protein CASSLVAEVEGNTIYF.

This clone showed up just a few times. This chain joins TRBV11-2 and TRBJ1-6; D is undetermined. The CDR3 spans 14 residues. Per the germline V gene, CDR1 is SGHAT and CDR2 is FQNNGV. The V end lost 1 base, the J end lost 14 bases, and 15 bases lay between the germline ends. The CDR3 loop reads CASSLVRLGASLHF. Here the CDR3 DNA reads TGTGCCAGCAGCTTAGTTAGGCTGGGTGCGTCCCTCCACTTT.

This CDR3 is CASSADRGELFF. The DNA for the CDR3 is TGTGCCAGCAGCGCGGACAGGGGCGAACTGTTTTTT. The chain has TRBV9 and TRBJ1-4, with TRBD1 matching 9 bases. V shed 3 bases and J 12 bases; nucleotides not matched to a gene: 3. The CDR3 length is 12 residues. Germline V gene sequence: CDR1 SGDLS, CDR2 YYNGEE.

The chain couples TRBV15 to TRBJ2-3, with 8 bases matching TRBD2. Germline V gene sequence: CDR1 LNHNV, CDR2 YYDKDF (reference sequence). The CDR3 sequence is 15 residues long. The ends lost 1 base at V and 3 bases at J; junction bases unmatched: 3. DNA for the CDR3: TGTGCCACCAGCAGAGCGAGCGGGAGAACAGATACGCAGTATTTT. This translates into CATSRASGRTDTQYF.

The chain uses TRBV15 and TRBJ2-1; no reliable D call. The CDR3 is 15 residues long. V was clipped by 1 base and J by 0 bases, with 7 bases between them. Germline CDR1 is LNHNV and CDR2 is YYDKDF (reference sequence). The CDR3: CATSRAAGSYNEQFF. CDR3 in DNA: TGTGCCACCAGCAGAGCAGCTGGCTCCTACAATGAGCAGTTCTTC.

This rearrangement joins TRBV5-4 to TRBJ1-4; D might be TRBD1 (5 bases). CDR3 size: 15 residues. V lost 1 base and J 3 bases, leaving 10 bases between the germline ends. Per the germline V gene, CDR1 is SGHNT and CDR2 is YYREEE (reference sequence). The CDR3 nucleotides read TGTGCCAGCAGCTTGCAGGGTGCGGCTAATGAAAAACTGTTTTTT. Translated, it gives CASSLQGAANEKLFF.

V usage is TRBV7-9 and J usage is TRBJ1-2; no definite D call. The V end was cut by 2 bases, the J end by 8 bases, with 12 bases between. The germline V gene has CDR1 SEHNR and CDR2 FQNEAQ (reference sequence). The CDR3 consists of 13 residues. In nucleotides, the CDR3 is TGTGCCAGCAGCTTAAACCCGGAGGAGGGCTACACCTTC. Amino acid sequence: CASSLNPEEGYTF.

The genes are TRBV5-5 and TRBJ1-6, with D perhaps matching TRBD1 (5 bases). Per germline, CDR1 SGHKS and CDR2 YYEKEE (reference sequence). Trimming removed 5 bases from V and 6 bases from J, with 18 bases in between. The CDR3 length is 16 residues. The CDR3 DNA is TGTGCCAGCAGTCCAAGGCAGGGCGGAGGTAATTCACCCCTCCACTTT. Encoded protein: CASSPRQGGGNSPLHF.

This clone was detected a few times. The rearrangement uses TRBV7-9 and TRBJ2-3; possible D gene TRBD2, 6 bases. The CDR3 contains 15 residues. CDR1 and CDR2 from the germline V gene are SEHNR and FQNEAQ (reference sequence). V lost 3 bases and J 0 bases, leaving 10 bases between the germline ends. DNA for the CDR3: TGTGCCAGCAGCTTCCTGCGGGATAGCACAGATACGCAGTATTTT. Residues: CASSFLRDSTDTQYF.

J is TRBJ1-5 and V is TRBV19; 12 bases align to TRBD1. The CDR3 runs to 13 residues. Germline CDR1 is LNHDA and CDR2 is SQIVND (reference sequence). V shed 9 bases and J 6 bases; nucleotides not matched to a gene: 3. CDR3 coding DNA: TGTGCCAGCGGGACAGGGGGCTTTCAGCCCCAGCATTTT. Translation: CASGTGGFQPQHF.

The chain combines TRBV18 with TRBJ2-3; 8 bases are a match to TRBD2. J was trimmed by 2 bases and V by 6 bases; bases with no gene match: 7. CDR3 length: 15 residues. Germline V CDR1 and CDR2: KGHSH, LQKENI. CDR3 coding DNA: TGTGCCAGCTCGGTGTCGGGGGGGTCCACAGATACGCAGTATTTT. Residues: CASSVSGGSTDTQYF.

This chain uses TRBV25-1 with TRBJ1-4; 10 bases align to TRBD1. V lost 0 bases and J lost 8; bases outside the gene matches: 3. This CDR3 contains 15 residues. CDR1 is MGHDK, CDR2 SYGVNS, per germline. The CDR3 spells CASSEYGTGEEKLFF. CDR3 sequence (DNA): TGTGCCAGCAGTGAATATGGGACAGGGGAGGAAAAACTGTTTTTT.

This chain joins TRBV3-1 (or the pseudogene TRBV3-2) and TRBJ2-5; 10 nucleotides agree with TRBD2. V trimming: 2 bases; J trimming: 5 bases; junction bases outside the gene matches: 2. Germline CDR1 and CDR2: LGHDT and YNNKEL (reference sequence). CDR3 length: 14 residues. The CDR3 bases are TGTGCCAGCAGCCAACCAGCGGGAGGGGAGACCCAGTACTTC. As protein: CASSQPAGGETQYF.